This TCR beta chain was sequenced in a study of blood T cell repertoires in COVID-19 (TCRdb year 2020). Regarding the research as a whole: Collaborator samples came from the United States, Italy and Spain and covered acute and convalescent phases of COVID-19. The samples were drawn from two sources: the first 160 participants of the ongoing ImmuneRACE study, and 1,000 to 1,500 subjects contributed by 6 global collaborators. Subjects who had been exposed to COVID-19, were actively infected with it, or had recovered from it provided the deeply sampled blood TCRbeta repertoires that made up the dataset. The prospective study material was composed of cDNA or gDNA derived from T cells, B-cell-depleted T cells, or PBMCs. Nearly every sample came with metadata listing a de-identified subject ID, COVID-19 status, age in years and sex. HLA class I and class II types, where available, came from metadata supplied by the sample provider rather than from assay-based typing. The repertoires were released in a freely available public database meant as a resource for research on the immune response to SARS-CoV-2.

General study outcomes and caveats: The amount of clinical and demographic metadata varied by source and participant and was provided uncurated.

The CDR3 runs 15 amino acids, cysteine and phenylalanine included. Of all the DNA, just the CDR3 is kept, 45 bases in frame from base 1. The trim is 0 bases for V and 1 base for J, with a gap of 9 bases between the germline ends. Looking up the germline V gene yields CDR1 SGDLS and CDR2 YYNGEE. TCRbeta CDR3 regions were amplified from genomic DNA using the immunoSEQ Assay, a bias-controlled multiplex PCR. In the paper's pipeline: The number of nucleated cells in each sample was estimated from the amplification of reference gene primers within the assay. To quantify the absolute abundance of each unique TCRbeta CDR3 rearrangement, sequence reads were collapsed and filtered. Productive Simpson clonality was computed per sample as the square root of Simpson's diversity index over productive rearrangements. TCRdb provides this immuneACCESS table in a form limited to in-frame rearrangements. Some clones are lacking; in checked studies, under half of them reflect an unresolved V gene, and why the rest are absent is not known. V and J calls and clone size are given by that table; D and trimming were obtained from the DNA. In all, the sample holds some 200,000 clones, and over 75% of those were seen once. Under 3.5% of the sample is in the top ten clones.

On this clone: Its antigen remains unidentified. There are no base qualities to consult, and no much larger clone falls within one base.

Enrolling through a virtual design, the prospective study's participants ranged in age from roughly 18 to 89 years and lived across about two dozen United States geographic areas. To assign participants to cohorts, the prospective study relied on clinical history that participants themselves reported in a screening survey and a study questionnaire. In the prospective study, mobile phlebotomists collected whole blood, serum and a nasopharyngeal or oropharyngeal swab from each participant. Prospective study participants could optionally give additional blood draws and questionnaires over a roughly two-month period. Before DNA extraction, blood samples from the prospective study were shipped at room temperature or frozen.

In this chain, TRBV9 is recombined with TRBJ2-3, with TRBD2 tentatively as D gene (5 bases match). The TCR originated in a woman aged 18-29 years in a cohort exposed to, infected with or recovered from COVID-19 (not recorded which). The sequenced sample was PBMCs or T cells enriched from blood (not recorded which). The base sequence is TGTGCCAGCAGCGTAGTTGGTAGCGGCACAGATACGCAGTATTTT. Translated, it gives CASSVVGSGTDTQYF. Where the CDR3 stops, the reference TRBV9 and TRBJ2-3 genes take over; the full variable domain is DSGVTQTPKHLITATGQRVTLRCSPRSGDLSVYWYQQSLDQGLQFLIQYYNGEERAKGNILERFSAQQFPDLHSELNLSSLELGDSALYFCASSVVGSGTDTQYFGPGTRLTVL.